This entry is about one T cell receptor beta chain. Compared with germline, one end of the junction differs, possibly owing to a read error. This entry belongs to a study of blood T cell repertoires in COVID-19. Overall study context: PBMCs, B-cell-depleted T cells, or T cells provided the cDNA or gDNA that made up the material.

Authors' methods: Cell counts per sample came from amplifying reference gene primers. Generated by immunoSEQ multiplex PCR, the TCRdb table keeps only in-frame clones and is missing some. V and J calls and clone size are given by that table; D and trimming were obtained from the DNA. The sample records over 200,000 clones, nearly 90% being singletons. The length of the CDR3 is 15 residues. Germline V lookup: CDR1 SSHAT, CDR2 FNYEAQ (reference sequence). Individuals aged about 18 to 89 years were recruited from about two dozen US areas. Grouping used clinical history reported by participants in a survey and questionnaire.

V gene TRBV7-7 combines with J gene TRBJ2-1; 8 bases match TRBD1. Sequences were obtained from PBMCs or T cells enriched from blood (not recorded which). This clonotype was sampled from a man under 40 who had recovered from COVID-19. The CDR3 region has the DNA TGTGCTAGCAGCTTAGAAGGCAGGGGGCCGTATGAGCAGTTCTTC. This codes for CASSLEGRGPYEQFF.